Here is one T cell receptor (beta chain) with its context. The sample originates from a study of T cells in Graves' hyperthyroidism and ophthalmopathy. Germline V gene sequence: CDR1 SGHTA, CDR2 FQGNSA. There are 16 residues in the CDR3. V was pared by 4 bases and J by 0 bases, with 15 bases between. Amplification of TCR beta CDR3 regions was performed using RNA transcripts as template. Carried out on the TCR CDR3, a first-round RT-PCR used the HTBI primer set. TCRdb re-analysed the multiplex PCR reads in MiXCR, keeping a single row per CDR3 protein. The sample consists of roughly 550,000 distinct CDR3 sequences, more than 15% of them appearing once.

V gene TRBV7-2 combines with J gene TRBJ1-1; D is unclear. Source material: blood. The sequence derives from a woman in her twenties or thirties with Graves' ophthalmopathy. In DNA form, the CDR3 reads TGTGCCAGCAGCTCGAAGTACCCATCCATGAACACTGAAGCTTTCTTT. Its protein is CASSSKYPSMNTEAFF.